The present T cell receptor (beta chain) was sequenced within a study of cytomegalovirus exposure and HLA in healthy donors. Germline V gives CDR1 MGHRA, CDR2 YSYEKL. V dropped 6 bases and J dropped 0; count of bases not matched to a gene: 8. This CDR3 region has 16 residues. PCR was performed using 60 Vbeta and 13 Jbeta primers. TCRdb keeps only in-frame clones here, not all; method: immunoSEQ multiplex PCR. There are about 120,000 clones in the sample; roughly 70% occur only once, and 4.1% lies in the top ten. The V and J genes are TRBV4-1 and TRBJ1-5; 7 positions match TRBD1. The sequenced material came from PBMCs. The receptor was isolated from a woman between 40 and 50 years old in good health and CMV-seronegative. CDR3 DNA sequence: TGCGCCAGCAGGGACAGGATGGGATATAGCAATCAGCCCCAGCATTTT. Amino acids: CASRDRMGYSNQPQHF.